This TCR beta chain was captured in a study of monozygotic twins with inflammatory bowel disease. Whole-blood total RNA was extracted without T cell sorting. A template switching step added UMIs, each with a 6-nucleotide sample barcode. Each CDR3 protein gets one entry in TCRdb, which reprocessed the 5' RACE reads and gives no DNA. The sample has some 330,000 distinct CDR3 sequences. The sequenced material came from blood. The TCR sequence derives from a human donor with ulcerative colitis or Crohn's disease, or a healthy co-twin of an affected twin (not recorded which).

This CDR3 reads CASKGRGEQFF. The chain carries TRBV28 and TRBJ2-1; the TCRdb call, TRBD2, lacks DNA for checking. CDR3 length: 11 amino acids. Germline V gene sequence: CDR1 MDHEN, CDR2 SYDVKM. The full variable domain, in which reference TRBV28 and TRBJ2-1 provide the parts outside the CDR3, is DVKVTQSSRYLVKRTGEKVFLECVQDMDHENMFWYRQDPGLGLRLIYFSYDVKMKEKGDIPEGYSVSREKKERFSLILESASTNQTSMYLCASKGRGEQFFGPGTRLTVL.